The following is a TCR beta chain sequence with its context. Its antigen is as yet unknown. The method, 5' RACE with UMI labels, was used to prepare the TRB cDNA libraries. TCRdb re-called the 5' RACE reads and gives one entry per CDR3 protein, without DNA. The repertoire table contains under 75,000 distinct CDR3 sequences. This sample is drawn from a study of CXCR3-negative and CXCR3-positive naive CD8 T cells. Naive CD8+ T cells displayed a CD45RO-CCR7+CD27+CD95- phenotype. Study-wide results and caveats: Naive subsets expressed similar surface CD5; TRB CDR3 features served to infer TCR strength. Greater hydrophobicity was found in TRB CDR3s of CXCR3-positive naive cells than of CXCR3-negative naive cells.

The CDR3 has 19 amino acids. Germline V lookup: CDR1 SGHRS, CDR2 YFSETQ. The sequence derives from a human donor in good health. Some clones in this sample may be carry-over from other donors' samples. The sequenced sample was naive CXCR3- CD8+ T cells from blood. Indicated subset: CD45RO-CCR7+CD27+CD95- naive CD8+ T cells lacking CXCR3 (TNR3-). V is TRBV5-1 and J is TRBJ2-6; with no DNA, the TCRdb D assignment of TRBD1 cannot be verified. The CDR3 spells CASLPLPGTGGAGANVLTF.